This T cell receptor beta chain was recovered during a study of cytomegalovirus exposure and HLA in healthy donors. General study findings and limits: Through in vitro validation, three CMV-associated chains were shown to be specific for CMV antigens. The dataset shows that most TCR sequences were rare, while some public TCRs occurred in many donors.

The PCR was carried out with 60 Vbeta primers and 13 Jbeta primers. Clones were read by immunoSEQ multiplex PCR, and TCRdb kept only the in-frame ones, dropping some. The repertoire holds roughly 100,000 clones, with about 76% as singletons. This clone is a singleton in its sample. What it binds is not known. This CDR3 is built from 13 residues. The germline gives CDR1 SQVTM, CDR2 ANQGSEA. Trimming took off 1 base at V and 8 bases at J, with 14 bases between the two ends. The sequence derives from a woman between 45 and 60 years old in good health and CMV-seropositive. Sequencing was performed on PBMCs. The chain combines TRBV29-1 with TRBJ1-1, with a tentative D call TRBD1 (6 bases). Written as DNA, the CDR3 is TGCAGCGTTGAAGCCTACTTAGGGGGAGAAGCTTTCTTT. Encoded protein: CSVEAYLGGEAFF.